These 5 T cell receptor beta chains originate from one sample sequenced in a study of cytomegalovirus exposure and HLA in healthy donors. The PCR made use of 60 Vbeta and 13 Jbeta primers. Assay used: immunoSEQ multiplex PCR; TCRdb lists only in-frame clones, some missing. The data contain 200,000 or so clones, roughly 83% of them singletons. Source material: PBMCs. These receptors were collected from a male donor in good health and CMV-seropositive.

V usage is TRBV6-5 and J usage is TRBJ2-1, with 8 bases lining up with TRBD1. CDR1 and CDR2 (germline): MNHEY, SVGAGI. J lost 3 bases, V lost 2 bases, and 3 bases had no gene match. The CDR3 totals 15 residues. The CDR3 nucleotides read TGTGCCAGCAGTTACGGACAGGGTAACTACAATGAGCAGTTCTTC. Amino acids: CASSYGQGNYNEQFF.

V gene TRBV4-3 combines with J gene TRBJ2-1; a possible D gene is TRBD2 (6 bases). There are 16 residues in the CDR3. V lost 0 bases and J lost 10, with 19 bases in between. In germline, CDR1 is LGHNA, CDR2 YSLEER. CDR3 coding DNA: TGCGCCAGCAGCCAAGAGCTGCGGGGAGCGAGGAGGGAGCAGTTCTTC. Translating it yields CASSQELRGARREQFF.

This chain links TRBV7-6 with TRBJ2-3; the match to TRBD2 covers 13 bases. The V segment lost 2 bases and the J segment 4 bases; nucleotides outside the gene matches: 12. In germline, CDR1 is SGHVS, CDR2 FNYEAQ. This CDR3 region has 19 residues. In nucleotides, the CDR3 is TGTGCCAGCAGCTTAATAGGGACTAGCGGGATGATGGATGCAGATACGCAGTATTTT. It yields the protein CASSLIGTSGMMDADTQYF.

V usage is TRBV11-3 and J usage is TRBJ1-4; no firm D call. V was pared by 3 bases and J by 8 bases, with 7 bases between. Per germline, CDR1 SGHNT and CDR2 YENEEA. There are 12 residues in the CDR3. Here the CDR3 reads CASSLAEEKLFF. CDR3 nucleotides: TGTGCCAGCAGCTTGGCCGAAGAAAAACTGTTTTTT.

J is TRBJ1-4 and V is TRBV6-5; no clear D gene. The germline CDR1 and CDR2 sequences are MNHEY and SVGAGI. The CDR3 has 13 amino acids. V was cut by 5 bases and J by 11 bases, with 15 bases left in between. CDR3 bases: TGTGCCAGCAGTACCCGACTCACTGAGAAACTGTTTTTT. The encoded protein is CASSTRLTEKLFF.